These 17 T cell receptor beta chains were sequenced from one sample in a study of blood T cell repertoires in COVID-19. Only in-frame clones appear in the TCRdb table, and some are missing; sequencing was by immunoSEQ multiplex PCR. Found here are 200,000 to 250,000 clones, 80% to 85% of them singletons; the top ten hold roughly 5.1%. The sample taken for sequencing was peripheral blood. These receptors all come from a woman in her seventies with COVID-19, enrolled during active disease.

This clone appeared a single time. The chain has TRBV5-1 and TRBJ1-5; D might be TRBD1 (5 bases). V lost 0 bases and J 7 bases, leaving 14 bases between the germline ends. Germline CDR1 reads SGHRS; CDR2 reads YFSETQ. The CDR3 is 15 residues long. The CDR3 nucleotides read TGCGCCAGCAGCTTGGGGTCCTCAGGGAACCAGCCCCAGCATTTT. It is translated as CASSLGSSGNQPQHF.

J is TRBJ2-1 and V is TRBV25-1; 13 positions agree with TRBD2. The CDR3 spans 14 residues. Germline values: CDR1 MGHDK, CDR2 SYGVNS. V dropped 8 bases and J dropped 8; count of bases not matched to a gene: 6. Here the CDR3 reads CASRLAGGGDEQFF. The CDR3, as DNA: TGTGCCAGCCGACTAGCGGGAGGAGGGGATGAGCAGTTCTTC. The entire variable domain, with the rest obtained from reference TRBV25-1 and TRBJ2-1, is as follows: EADIYQTPRYLVIGTGKKITLECSQTMGHDKMYWYQQDPGMELHLIHYSYGVNSTEKGDLSSESTVSRIRTEHFPLTLESARPSHTSQYLCASRLAGGGDEQFFGPGTRLTVL.

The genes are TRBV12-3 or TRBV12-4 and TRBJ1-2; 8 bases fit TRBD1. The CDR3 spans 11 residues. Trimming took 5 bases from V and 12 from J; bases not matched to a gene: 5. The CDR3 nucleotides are TGTGCCAGCAGTCAAGGACAGGGCAACACCTTC. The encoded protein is CASSQGQGNTF.

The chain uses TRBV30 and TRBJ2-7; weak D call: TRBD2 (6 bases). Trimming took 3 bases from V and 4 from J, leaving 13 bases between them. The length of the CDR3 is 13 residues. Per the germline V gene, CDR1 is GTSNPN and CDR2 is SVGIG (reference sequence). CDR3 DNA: TGTGCCTGGAGCCGTACTAGCAGGTACGAGCAGTACTTC. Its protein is CAWSRTSRYEQYF.

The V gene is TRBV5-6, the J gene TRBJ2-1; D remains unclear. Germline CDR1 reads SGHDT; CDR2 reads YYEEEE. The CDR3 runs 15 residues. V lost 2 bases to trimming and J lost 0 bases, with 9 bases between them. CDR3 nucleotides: TGTGCCAGCAGCTTCTATGCGAGCTCCTACAATGAGCAGTTCTTC. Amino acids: CASSFYASSYNEQFF.

CDR3 nucleotide sequence: TGTGCCTGGAGTATCAGAGAAAAACTGTTTTTT. It specifies CAWSIREKLFF. V and J are TRBV30 and TRBJ1-4; D call uncertain. The CDR3 is 11 amino acids. The germline CDR1 and CDR2 sequences are GTSNPN and SVGIG (reference sequence). Trimming cost V 2 bases and J 8 bases, with 6 bases left between them.

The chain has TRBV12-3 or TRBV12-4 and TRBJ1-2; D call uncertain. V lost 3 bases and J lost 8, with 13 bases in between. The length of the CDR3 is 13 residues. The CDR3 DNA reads TGTGCCAGCAGTTTCCGGGATCTTGTAGGCTACACCTTC. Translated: CASSFRDLVGYTF.

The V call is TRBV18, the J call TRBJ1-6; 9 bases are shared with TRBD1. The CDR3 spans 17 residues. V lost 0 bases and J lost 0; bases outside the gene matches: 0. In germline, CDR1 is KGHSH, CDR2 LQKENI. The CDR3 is CASSPPGQGSYNSPLHF. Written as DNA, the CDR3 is TGTGCCAGCTCACCACCGGGACAGGGCTCCTATAATTCACCCCTCCACTTT.

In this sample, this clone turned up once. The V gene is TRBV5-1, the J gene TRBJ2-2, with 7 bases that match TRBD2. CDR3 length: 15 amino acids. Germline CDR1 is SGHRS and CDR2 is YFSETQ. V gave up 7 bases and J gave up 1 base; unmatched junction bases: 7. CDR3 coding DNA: TGCGCCAGCGAGTCCAGCGGGAAGAACACCGGGGAGCTGTTTTTT. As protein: CASESSGKNTGELFF.

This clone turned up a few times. The CDR3 DNA reads as TGTGCCAGCTCATCTTCGACAGGGGAAAGCTATGGCTACACCTTC. It specifies CASSSSTGESYGYTF. The chain employs TRBV18 and TRBJ1-2; 8 bases agree with TRBD1. V lost 5 bases and J lost 4; bases outside the gene matches: 9. This CDR3 has 15 residues. CDR1 and CDR2 from the germline V gene are KGHSH and LQKENI.

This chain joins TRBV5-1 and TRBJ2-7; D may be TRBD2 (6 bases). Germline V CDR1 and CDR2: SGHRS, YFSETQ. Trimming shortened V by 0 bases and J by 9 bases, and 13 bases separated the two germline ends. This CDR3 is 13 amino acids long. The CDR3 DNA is TGCGCCAGCAGCTTGGCCGAGGGAGGCGGGCAGTACTTC. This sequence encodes CASSLAEGGGQYF.

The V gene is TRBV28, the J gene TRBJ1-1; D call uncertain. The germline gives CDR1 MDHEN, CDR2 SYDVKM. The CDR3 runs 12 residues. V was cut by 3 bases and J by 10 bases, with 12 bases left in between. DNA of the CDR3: TGTGCCAGCAGTTTCACTAGCTCCCGAGCTTTCTTT. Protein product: CASSFTSSRAFF.

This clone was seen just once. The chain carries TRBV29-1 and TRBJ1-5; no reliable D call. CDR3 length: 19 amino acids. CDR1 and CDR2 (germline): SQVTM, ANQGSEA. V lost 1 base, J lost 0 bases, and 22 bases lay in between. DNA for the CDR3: TGCAGCGTTGAAGGCTGTCCGGCGGGTAGGTTCAGTAGCAATCAGCCCCAGCATTTT. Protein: CSVEGCPAGRFSSNQPQHF.

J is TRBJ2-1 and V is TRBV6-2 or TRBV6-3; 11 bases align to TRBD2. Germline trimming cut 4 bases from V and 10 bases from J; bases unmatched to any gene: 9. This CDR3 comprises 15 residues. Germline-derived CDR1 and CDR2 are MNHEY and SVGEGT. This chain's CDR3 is CASSWGTSGVVEQFF. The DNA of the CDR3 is TGTGCCAGCAGTTGGGGGACTAGCGGAGTGGTAGAGCAGTTCTTC.

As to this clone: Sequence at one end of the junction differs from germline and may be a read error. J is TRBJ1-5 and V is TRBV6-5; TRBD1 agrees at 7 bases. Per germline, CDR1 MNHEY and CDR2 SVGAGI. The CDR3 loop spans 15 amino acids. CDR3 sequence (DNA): TGTGCCAGCAGTGACTCTGGGGACAGCTATCAGCCCCAGCATTTT. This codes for CASSDSGDSYQPQHF.

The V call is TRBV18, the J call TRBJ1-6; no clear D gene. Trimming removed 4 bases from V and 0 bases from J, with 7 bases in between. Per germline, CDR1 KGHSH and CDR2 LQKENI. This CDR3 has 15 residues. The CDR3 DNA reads TGTGCCAGCTCACGAGACAACTCCTATAATTCACCCCTCCACTTT. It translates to CASSRDNSYNSPLHF.

This chain's CDR3 is CAGVYGYLGGEQYF. In DNA, the CDR3 is TGTGCCGGCGTCTACGGCTATCTTGGAGGGGAGCAGTACTTC. The chain joins TRBV5-8 to TRBJ2-7; the D gene is possibly TRBD2 (6 bases). The CDR3 length is 14 residues. Between the trimmed V and J ends, which lost 10 bases and 7 bases, there was a span of 24 bases. Germline V CDR1 and CDR2: SGHTS, YDEGEE. Supplemented by reference TRBV5-8 and TRBJ2-7, the full variable domain reads EAGVTQSPTHLIKTRGQQATLRCSPISGHTSVYWYQQALGLGLQFLLWYDEGEERNRGNFPPRFSGRQFPNYSSELNVNALELEDSALYLCAGVYGYLGGEQYFGPGTRLTVT.